This T cell receptor (beta chain) came from a study of blood T cell repertoires in COVID-19. Study-wide background: Sites across the United States, Italy and Spain contributed samples from acute and convalescent COVID-19. PBMCs, B-cell-depleted T cells, or T cells were the source of the cDNA or gDNA that made up the material.

The CDR3 covers 16 residues. V was pared by 0 bases and J by 5 bases, with 7 bases of the junction left unmatched. Germline lookup yields CDR1 KGHSH and CDR2 LQKENI. In the original workflow: It was from reference gene primer amplification that nucleated cell counts were estimated. Sequencing used immunoSEQ multiplex PCR; TCRdb keeps in-frame clones, though not all of them. The D gene and trimming were derived from the DNA, and the V and J assignments and clone size from that table. The sample contains about 140,000 clones, around 82% of which appear only once. The TCR was taken from a human donor in a cohort sampled during active COVID-19. The sequencing input was peripheral blood. This chain connects TRBV18 to TRBJ2-3; 8 bases agree with TRBD1. DNA for the CDR3: TGTGCCAGCTCACCACCGCAGGACAGGGTTGGAGATACGCAGTATTTT. Its translation: CASSPPQDRVGDTQYF.